This record covers a single T cell receptor beta chain. The CDR3 has 14 amino acids. The V gene lost 1 base and the J gene lost 6 bases, with 12 bases spanning the gap. Germline V gene data show CDR1 as LNHDA and CDR2 as SQIVND (reference sequence). The data stem from a study of regulatory T cells in long-lasting Graves disease. Time point indicated: newly diagnosed GD, antithyroid drugs for less than 3 months. The TCR library was prepared using RNA isolated from PBMCs. Sequencing libraries for TCR beta were prepared with iRepertoire HTBI primers and Arm-PCR of CDR3 regions. Via MiXCR, TCRdb re-called the multiplex PCR reads, giving one row per CDR3 protein. The profile shows approximately 300,000 distinct CDR3 sequences, more than 15% of them singletons.

The sample consisted of peripheral blood mononuclear cells (PBMCs), taken at new diagnosis, from a patient treated with antithyroid drugs. The rearrangement joins TRBV19 to TRBJ1-1, with D possibly matching TRBD1 (5 bases). This receptor was identified in a female donor with Graves disease. CDR3 in amino acids: CASSIVARDAEAFF. The CDR3 DNA reads as TGTGCCAGTAGTATAGTAGCCAGGGATGCTGAAGCTTTCTTT.